A selection of T cell receptor beta chains follows, all from one sample in a study of shared clonotypes between healthy human individuals. Using immunoSEQ multiplex PCR, the repertoire was profiled, and TCRdb retains in-frame clones only, with some absent. The sample lists over a million clones; 70% to 80% were seen once. Sequenced sample: memory CD4+ T cells from PBMCs. The receptors originated from a man aged 18 to 30 in good health. Some clones in this sample may be carry-over from other donors' samples. The CDR3 runs from the conserved cysteine through the conserved F or W. The D gene is left open where the match is weak. Rows may omit the clone size; those that give it use once, few, many or a size class.

d_call	v_call	clone_size	j_call	cdr3_aa	cdr3_nt
NA	TRBV25-1	NA	TRBJ2-1	CASSATRHLYNEQFF	TGTGCCAGCAGTGCGACAAGGCATTTGTACAATGAGCAGTTCTTC
TRBD2	TRBV18	NA	TRBJ2-1	CASSPNLAGATNEQFF	TGTGCCAGCTCACCAAATCTAGCGGGAGCGACCAATGAGCAGTTCTTC
TRBD2	TRBV18	NA	TRBJ2-1	CASSPPAAGGLNEQFF	TGTGCCAGCTCACCCCCTGCGGCGGGAGGATTGAATGAGCAGTTCTTC
NA	TRBV28	NA	TRBJ1-1	CASSWDRGRTEAFF	TGTGCCAGCAGCTGGGATCGAGGGAGGACTGAAGCTTTCTTT
TRBD1	TRBV5-1	NA	TRBJ1-3	CASSLEEGARGNTIYF	TGCGCCAGCAGCTTGGAGGAGGGGGCGCGAGGAAACACCATATATTTT
NA	TRBV4-3	NA	TRBJ1-2	CASSQIREGANYGYTF	TGCGCCAGCAGCCAAATTCGGGAAGGAGCTAACTATGGCTACACCTTC
NA	TRBV13	NA	TRBJ1-2	CASSLALMPGRGYTF	TGTGCCAGCAGCTTAGCCTTAATGCCAGGTCGTGGCTACACCTTC
NA	TRBV28	NA	TRBJ1-5	CASTKVGGNQPQHF	TGTGCCAGCACCAAGGTGGGGGGCAATCAGCCCCAGCATTTT
NA	TRBV5-6	NA	TRBJ1-2	CASSLAGSLNYGYTF	TGTGCCAGCAGCTTGGCGGGCAGCCTAAATTATGGCTACACCTTC
NA	TRBV9	NA	TRBJ1-3	CASSPGPSGDTIYF	TGTGCCAGCAGCCCAGGTCCCTCTGGGGACACCATATATTTT
NA	TRBV7-9	once	TRBJ2-2	CASSLLSPGRETGELFF	TGTGCCAGCAGCTTACTTAGTCCGGGGCGAGAGACCGGGGAGCTGTTTTTT
NA	TRBV18	NA	TRBJ2-5	CASSPPPPETQYF	TGTGCCAGCTCACCCCCCCCTCCGGAGACCCAGTACTTC
TRBD2	TRBV6-1	NA	TRBJ2-5	CASSGTSGSQETQYF	TGTGCCAGCAGTGGGACTAGCGGGAGCCAAGAGACCCAGTACTTC
NA	TRBV11-2	NA	TRBJ2-1	CASSLGLGYADRNEQFF	TGTGCCAGCAGCTTAGGTCTTGGGTATGCGGACCGTAATGAGCAGTTCTTC
NA	TRBV6-6	NA	TRBJ1-5	CASSSGTSSGQPQHF	TGTGCCAGCAGTTCCGGGACATCATCCGGTCAGCCCCAGCATTTT
TRBD2	TRBV9	NA	TRBJ2-3	CASSELPGLAVLGDTQYF	TGTGCCAGCAGCGAATTGCCGGGACTAGCGGTCCTAGGAGATACGCAGTATTTT
TRBD2	TRBV4-2	NA	TRBJ2-1	CASSQRLAGGTYNEQFF	TGTGCCAGCAGCCAAAGACTAGCGGGAGGAACCTACAATGAGCAGTTCTTC
NA	TRBV4-1	NA	TRBJ2-3	CASSQEVGTQYF	TGCGCCAGCAGCCAAGAGGTTGGTACGCAGTATTTT
TRBD1	TRBV9	few	TRBJ1-2	CASSVSTGGYGYTF	TGTGCCAGCAGCGTCTCGACAGGGGGCTATGGCTACACCTTC
TRBD1	TRBV5-1	NA	TRBJ1-4	CASSPGTVSNEKLFF	TGCGCCAGCAGCCCTGGGACAGTATCTAATGAAAAACTGTTTTTT
TRBD2	TRBV29-1	NA	TRBJ2-1	CSVASGLYNEQFF	TGCAGCGTGGCTAGCGGGCTTTACAATGAGCAGTTCTTC
NA	TRBV5-1	NA	TRBJ1-2	CASSSRPGSYGYTF	TGCGCCAGCAGCTCCCGCCCAGGATCCTATGGCTACACCTTC
TRBD1	TRBV5-1	NA	TRBJ2-7	CASSGTAPYEQYF	TGCGCCAGCAGTGGGACAGCCCCGTACGAGCAGTACTTC
TRBD1	TRBV28	few	TRBJ1-5	CASSASGGRGQPQHF	TGTGCCAGCAGTGCCTCAGGGGGCCGGGGTCAGCCCCAGCATTTT
NA	TRBV7-6	NA	TRBJ2-5	CASSLGRGQETQYF	TGTGCCAGCAGCTTAGGGAGGGGGCAGGAGACCCAGTACTTC
NA	TRBV7-2	NA	TRBJ1-1	CASSSSTYTEAFF	TGTGCCAGCAGCTCCTCGACATACACTGAAGCTTTCTTT